This TCR beta chain originates from a study of blood T cell repertoires in COVID-19. Study-level information: PBMCs, B-cell-depleted T cells, or T cells were the source of the cDNA or gDNA that made up the material.

This CDR3 is built from 14 residues. With 0 bases removed from V and 2 bases from J, the gap between germline ends came to 8 bases. The germline V gene encodes CDR1 SGDLS and CDR2 YYNGEE. In the authors' methods: Amplified reference gene primers provided the basis for estimating nucleated cell counts. The table came from immunoSEQ multiplex PCR; TCRdb's copy has only in-frame clones and leaves some out. That table is the source of V, J and clone size, and D and trimming were worked out from the DNA. The data show around 270,000 clones, with more than 85% seen just once and approximately 2.6% held by the top ten.

Sequencing used peripheral blood. V and J are TRBV9 and TRBJ1-1; D is uncertain. The clonotype comes from a young adult with COVID-19, enrolled during active disease. The CDR3 DNA is TGTGCCAGCAGCGTAGGCCTCACAAACACTGAAGCTTTCTTT. Translating it yields CASSVGLTNTEAFF.